Below are 17 T cell receptor beta chains sequenced from a single sample in a study of cytotoxic CD8 clonotypes in ibrutinib-treated CLL. Here immunoSEQ multiplex PCR was the method, and the copy in TCRdb shows in-frame clones only, minus some. Of a few hundred thousand clones listed, under 70% are singletons. This specimen was PBMCs, taken after 36 months of ibrutinib treatment. The receptors shown here come from a human donor with chronic lymphocytic leukemia.

This chain links TRBV9 with TRBJ2-1; D is possibly TRBD1 (6 bases). Trimming shortened V by 4 bases and J by 5 bases, and 22 bases separated the two germline ends. This CDR3 has 17 amino acids. The germline gives CDR1 SGDLS, CDR2 YYNGEE. CDR3 sequence: CASSPSRDILGHNEQFF. The CDR3 region has the DNA TGTGCCAGCAGCCCAAGCCGGGACATCCTTGGCCACAATGAGCAGTTCTTC.

The genes are TRBV18 and TRBJ1-2; TRBD1 matches at 9 bases. The CDR3 has 17 residues. The V gene end was trimmed by 3 bases and the J gene end by 0 bases; junction bases not matched to a gene: 8. The V gene's germline CDR1 is KGHSH and CDR2 LQKENI. The CDR3 is CASSPLGTGTTNYGYTF. DNA for the CDR3: TGTGCCAGCTCACCCCTGGGGACAGGGACCACTAACTATGGCTACACCTTC.

The rearrangement joins TRBV25-1 to TRBJ2-5; D ambiguous. Trimming cost V 1 base and J 0 bases, with 9 bases left between them. Germline lookup yields CDR1 MGHDK and CDR2 SYGVNS. The CDR3 has 15 residues. The CDR3 reads CASSEFARYQETQYF. The CDR3 DNA reads TGTGCCAGCAGTGAATTTGCGAGGTACCAAGAGACCCAGTACTTC.

This chain connects TRBV4-2 to TRBJ2-6, with 7 bases matching TRBD1. CDR1 is LGHNA and CDR2 is YNFKEQ in the germline V gene. CDR3 size: 17 residues. J lost 4 bases, V lost 3 bases, and 9 bases had no gene match. CDR3 DNA sequence: TGTGCCAGCAGCCAGGGACAGAGCTCTGCGGGGGCCAACGTCCTGACTTTC. This gives the protein CASSQGQSSAGANVLTF.

The rearrangement links TRBV7-8 to TRBJ1-1; D uncertain. CDR1 is SGHVS and CDR2 is FQNEAQ in the germline V gene. The CDR3 sequence is 14 residues long. V was clipped by 1 base and J by 6 bases, with 12 bases between them. In nucleotides, the CDR3 is TGTGCCAGCAGCTTAGAGCGTTGGGTCGCTGAAGCTTTCTTT. As protein: CASSLERWVAEAFF.

V and J are TRBV6-6 and TRBJ1-4; D is ambiguous. This CDR3 spans 16 amino acids. Germline CDR1 is MNHNY and CDR2 is SVGAGI (reference sequence). Trimming cost V 5 bases and J 1 base, with 14 bases left between them. The CDR3 spells CASSPRLLGTNEKLFF. The CDR3, as DNA: TGTGCCAGCAGTCCCCGCCTTCTTGGAACTAATGAAAAACTGTTTTTT.

The genes are TRBV6-1 and TRBJ1-1; no definite D call. The CDR3 sequence is 14 residues long. V gave up 4 bases and J gave up 0 bases, with 9 bases separating them. The V gene's germline CDR1 is MNHNS and CDR2 SASEGT. The chain's CDR3 is CASSGGGLNTEAFF. The DNA for the CDR3 is TGTGCCAGCAGTGGAGGAGGTTTGAACACTGAAGCTTTCTTT.

The genes are TRBV18 and TRBJ2-5; D perhaps matches TRBD1 (5 bases). V was clipped by 2 bases and J by 5 bases, with 18 bases between them. CDR3 length: 16 residues. CDR1 is KGHSH and CDR2 is LQKENI in the germline V gene. CDR3: CASSPDSYFVRETQYF. The CDR3 DNA follows: TGTGCCAGCTCACCAGACAGTTATTTTGTTAGGGAGACCCAGTACTTC.

V and J are TRBV28 and TRBJ2-2; D is unclear. Germline V lookup: CDR1 MDHEN, CDR2 SYDVKM. Trimming shortened V by 5 bases and J by 10 bases, and 8 bases separated the two germline ends. CDR3 length: 11 residues. This CDR3 reads CASSTASELFF. The CDR3, as DNA: TGTGCCAGCAGTACGGCTTCGGAGCTGTTTTTT. The variable domain in full, with the rest retrieved from reference TRBV28 and TRBJ2-2, is DVKVTQSSRYLVKRTGEKVFLECVQDMDHENMFWYRQDPGLGLRLIYFSYDVKMKEKGDIPEGYSVSREKKERFSLILESASTNQTSMYLCASSTASELFFGEGSRLTVL.

The genes are TRBV9 and TRBJ1-2; possibly TRBD1 for D (6 bases). Per the germline V gene, CDR1 is SGDLS and CDR2 is YYNGEE. The V and J ends lost 6 bases and 0 bases respectively, with 21 bases between them. This CDR3 is built from 17 residues. This chain's CDR3 is CASTIGQIPHSNYGYTF. CDR3 coding DNA: TGTGCCAGCACCATCGGACAGATACCACATTCTAACTATGGCTACACCTTC.

The chain uses TRBV5-3 and TRBJ2-4; possible D gene TRBD2, 5 bases. TRBV5-3 is sorted into the ORF group, with uncertain function. CDR3 length: 19 amino acids. Trimming took 4 bases from V and 5 from J, leaving 28 bases between them. The DNA for the CDR3 is TGTGCCAGAAGCCACAGTTCCGGGTCACTCGGGGAACCTGAAAACATTCAGTACTTC. Its translation is CARSHSSGSLGEPENIQYF.

A single count supports this clone. The gene calls are TRBV6-5 and TRBJ2-1; 8 bases align to TRBD2. Unmatched junction bases numbered 7, after V lost 2 bases and J lost 7 bases. The CDR3 contains 15 residues. CDR1 is MNHEY, CDR2 SVGAGI, per germline. CDR3 bases: TGTGCCAGCAGTTACGAAAGACTAGCGCAGAATGAGCAGTTCTTC. Its translation is CASSYERLAQNEQFF.

This clone has just a few counts. V usage is TRBV4-1 and J usage is TRBJ2-7; 8 positions agree with TRBD2. From germline, CDR1 is MGHRA and CDR2 YSYEKL. CDR3 length: 18 amino acids. V dropped 0 bases and J dropped 5; count of bases not matched to a gene: 15. CDR3 residues: CASSQEFDRREAVDEQYF. CDR3 DNA: TGCGCCAGCAGCCAAGAATTCGACAGGCGGGAGGCAGTGGACGAGCAGTACTTC.

The chain is built from TRBV5-1 and TRBJ2-7; 11 bases map to TRBD2. Germline V gene data show CDR1 as SGHRS and CDR2 as YFSETQ. The CDR3 totals 15 residues. After removal of 0 bases from V and 2 bases from J, the junction contained 1 base not matched to a gene. CDR3 nucleotides: TGCGCCAGCAGCTTGGGACTAGCGGGGACCTACGAGCAGTACTTC. It is translated as CASSLGLAGTYEQYF.

The chain is built from TRBV9 and TRBJ1-1, with D unresolved. The length of the CDR3 is 14 residues. Germline-derived CDR1 and CDR2 are SGDLS and YYNGEE. V was clipped by 0 bases and J by 2 bases, with 8 bases between them. The CDR3 loop is CASSVVGVNTEAFF. The CDR3 DNA is TGTGCCAGCAGCGTAGTCGGGGTAAACACTGAAGCTTTCTTT.

V is TRBV7-2 and J is TRBJ2-3; 8 bases are a match to TRBD1. Trimming removed 5 bases from V and 4 bases from J; junction bases left unmatched: 11. Per the germline V gene, CDR1 is SGHTA and CDR2 is FQGNSA. CDR3 length equals 16 residues. The CDR3 here is CASSPLRTGLADTQYF. In nucleotides, the CDR3 is TGTGCCAGCAGCCCGCTGCGGACAGGGTTGGCAGATACGCAGTATTTT.

The chain joins TRBV19 to TRBJ2-1; D is ambiguous. This CDR3 comprises 15 residues. Germline V lookup: CDR1 LNHDA, CDR2 SQIVND (reference sequence). V lost 5 bases to trimming and J lost 0 bases, with 11 bases between them. The CDR3 here is CASSLKGFSYNEQFF. The CDR3 nucleotides are TGTGCCAGTAGTCTTAAAGGATTCTCCTACAATGAGCAGTTCTTC.